Reported below is one T cell receptor beta chain. As yet, its antigen is unknown. These data are taken from a study of cytomegalovirus exposure and HLA in healthy donors. Overall study context: The same platform used for the 650 to 850 first-cohort repertoires was also used for the approximately 120 validation repertoires, as a later analysis reported. Study-wide findings and caveats: Rarity characterized most TCR sequences, yet some public TCRs appeared in many donors. The study recorded 150 to 200 TCR beta chains that were cytomegalovirus-associated. The classifier reportedly diagnosed cytomegalovirus status with high specificity and sensitivity.

Only in-frame clones appear in the TCRdb table, and some are missing; sequencing was by immunoSEQ multiplex PCR. The sample shows 300,000 to 450,000 clones, 86% of them seen only once. Trimming removed 5 bases from V and 3 bases from J, with 13 bases in between. There are 14 residues in the CDR3. The germline V gene encodes CDR1 MNHEY and CDR2 SMNVEV (reference sequence). Sequencing input: PBMCs. This chain joins TRBV27 and TRBJ1-1, with a tentative D call TRBD1 (5 bases). The TCR sequence derives from a woman between 18 and 29 years old in good health and CMV-seronegative. CDR3 DNA: TGTGCCAGCAGTATCAACCAGGGTTACACTGAAGCTTTCTTT. Its translation is CASSINQGYTEAFF.